A selection of T cell receptor beta chains follows, all from one sample in a study of post-analysis software for immune sequencing data. TCRdb processed the PCR reads anew with MiXCR; each CDR3 protein has one entry. The profile covers roughly 200,000 distinct CDR3 sequences, with 29% appearing a single time and 3% to 4% taken by the ten largest. Sequenced: blood. Receptors originate from a girl aged 2-17 years with multiple sclerosis. CDR3s include the opening cysteine and the closing phenylalanine or tryptophan. A D gene is named only where the DNA matches it firmly. Size tells how often a clone was seen (once, few, many) or the class of an expanded clone, and some rows leave it out.

>-|TRBJ2-2|TRBD2|TRBV20-1
CSALAGGRFGELFF
TGCAGTGCTCTAGCGGGAGGGCGTTTCGGGGAGCTGTTTTTT
>many|TRBJ1-2|TRBD1|TRBV20-1
CSARWTGDYGYTF
TGCAGTGCTCGCTGGACAGGCGACTATGGCTACACCTTC
>many|TRBJ2-7|-|TRBV18
CASSSTSYGVEQYF
TGTGCCAGCTCATCCACTAGCTACGGGGTCGAGCAGTACTTC
>many|TRBJ2-3|TRBD2|TRBV7-2
CASSPSGTFTDTQYF
TGTGCCAGCAGCCCTAGCGGGACCTTCACAGATACGCAGTATTTT
>-|TRBJ1-2|TRBD1|TRBV28
CASRPDREGGYTF
TGTGCCAGCAGACCCGACAGGGAAGGCGGCTACACCTTC
>-|TRBJ1-2|TRBD1|TRBV11-2
CASSRTGRGYGYTF
TGTGCCAGCAGCCGGACAGGTCGAGGCTATGGCTACACCTTC
>-|TRBJ2-1|TRBD1|TRBV5-1
CASGTTGTGSLGQFF
TGCGCCAGCGGCACAACCGGGACAGGGAGTTTAGGGCAGTTCTTC
>few|TRBJ2-3|TRBD2|TRBV20-1
CSATTSGPGGGQYF
TGCAGTGCTACGACTAGCGGCCCCGGGGGAGGGCAGTATTTT
>-|TRBJ1-1|-|TRBV7-6
CASSLGDTEPFF
TGTGCCAGCAGCTTAGGGGATACCGAACCTTTCTTT
>-|TRBJ1-1|-|TRBV7-2
CASSFWATVNTAAFF
TGTGCCAGCAGCTTTTGGGCGACTGTAAACACTGCAGCTTTCTTT
>-|TRBJ2-3|TRBD2|TRBV5-1
CASSKLAGRYTDTQYF
TGCGCCAGCAGCAAACTAGCGGGGAGGTACACAGATACGCAGTATTTT
>many|TRBJ2-7|-|TRBV29-1
CSVVTGFYEQYF
TGCAGCGTCGTGACAGGTTTCTACGAGCAGTACTTC
>few|TRBJ2-7|-|TRBV30
CAWSVSPGVEQYF
TGTGCCTGGAGTGTCTCTCCAGGGGTCGAGCAGTACTTC
>few|TRBJ1-6|-|TRBV6-5
CASSLAPSVPNSPLHF
TGTGCCAGCAGTCTCGCCCCAAGCGTCCCGAATTCACCCCTCCACTTT
>many|TRBJ2-3|-|TRBV12-3/TRBV12-4
CASSLTGTPTDTQYF
TGTGCCAGCAGTTTAACCGGGACCCCCACAGATACGCAGTATTTT
>-|TRBJ1-2|-|TRBV5-1
CASSSLSTGKNTF
TGCGCCAGCTCCTCCCTTTCGACGGGCAAAAACACCTTC
>few|TRBJ2-1|-|TRBV20-1
CSASLWAGTAYNEQFF
TGCAGTGCTAGTCTCTGGGCGGGGACCGCCTACAATGAGCAGTTCTTC
>-|TRBJ2-1|TRBD2|TRBV5-5
CASSPGGGGASSYNEQFF
TGTGCCAGCAGCCCCGGGGGCGGGGGGGCCTCATCCTACAATGAGCAGTTCTTC
>-|TRBJ2-7|TRBD1|TRBV3-1
CTSRRTGKIDEQYF
TGTACCAGCAGACGGACAGGGAAAATCGACGAGCAGTACTTC
>-|TRBJ2-7|-|TRBV7-2
CASSLRRISYEQYF
TGTGCCAGCAGCTTGAGACGGATTTCCTACGAGCAGTACTTC
>many|TRBJ1-1|-|TRBV7-8
CASGSGGRTEAFF
TGTGCCAGCGGGTCTGGGGGGAGAACTGAAGCTTTCTTT
>many|TRBJ2-3|-|TRBV5-1
CASSLTLRADTQYF
TGCGCCAGCAGCTTAACTCTTAGGGCAGATACGCAGTATTTT
>once|TRBJ1-2|-|TRBV28
CASSLGPGYGYTF
TGTGCCAGCAGTTTAGGGCCTGGCTATGGCTACACCTTC
>few|TRBJ1-1|-|TRBV6-5
CASGTTGSTEAFF
TGTGCCAGCGGAACGACAGGTTCAACTGAAGCTTTCTTT
>many|TRBJ2-7|-|TRBV20-1
CSARGYRVPSSYEQYF
TGCAGTGCTAGAGGATATAGGGTTCCGAGCTCCTACGAGCAGTACTTC
>few|TRBJ1-4|TRBD1|TRBV7-2
CAGSLTPTGGSEKLFF
TGTGCCGGCAGCTTAACTCCGACAGGGGGAAGTGAAAAACTGTTTTTT
>-|TRBJ1-1|-|TRBV7-2
CASSARTGTNTEAFF
TGTGCCAGCAGCGCGCGTACAGGGACGAACACTGAAGCTTTCTTT
>-|TRBJ2-7|-|TRBV6-1
CASTEGGSYEQYF
TGTGCCAGCACGGAGGGGGGATCCTACGAGCAGTACTTC
>few|TRBJ2-7|-|TRBV5-1
CASSLFGVASSYEQYF
TGCGCCAGCAGCTTGTTCGGGGTGGCCAGCTCCTACGAGCAGTACTTC
>-|TRBJ1-5|-|TRBV12-3/TRBV12-4
CASSFSRDSNQPQHF
TGTGCCAGCAGTTTCAGCCGGGACAGCAATCAGCCCCAGCATTTT
>-|TRBJ1-2|-|TRBV6-2/TRBV6-3
CASSNQGLGGYTF
TGTGCCAGCAGTAATCAGGGACTTGGTGGCTACACCTTC
>once|TRBJ1-5|-|TRBV6-2/TRBV6-3
CASSYTTPNQPQHF
TGTGCCAGCAGCTATACAACTCCCAATCAGCCCCAGCATTTT
>many|TRBJ1-4|-|TRBV12-3/TRBV12-4
CASSARHSATNEKLFF
TGTGCCAGCAGTGCCCGGCACAGTGCAACTAATGAAAAACTGTTTTTT
>-|TRBJ2-5|TRBD1|TRBV6-2/TRBV6-3
CASSDRGEETQYF
TGTGCCAGCTCGGACAGGGGCGAAGAGACCCAGTACTTC
>many|TRBJ1-1|-|TRBV5-1
CASSTGVNTEAFF
TGCGCCAGCAGTACAGGAGTGAACACTGAAGCTTTCTTT
>few|TRBJ1-1|-|TRBV29-1
CSVSRLGSTEAFF
TGCAGCGTTAGCAGGCTTGGAAGCACTGAAGCTTTCTTT
>many|TRBJ2-7|-|TRBV27
CASSGRRYSYEQYF
TGTGCCAGCTCAGGACGGCGCTATAGCTACGAGCAGTACTTC